This T cell receptor beta chain was identified in a study of cytomegalovirus exposure and HLA in healthy donors. Study observations and caveats: In an earlier analysis, productive rearrangement rates for most beta V segments clustered near 87% or 30%. Later work found that TCR association rates differed between HLA loci; DRB1 had the most and HLA-C the fewest. Information on immune exposure was restricted to one variable (CMV serostatus).

Germline loops: CDR1 MNHEY, CDR2 SVGAGI. V lost 4 bases, J lost 5 bases, and 14 bases lay in between. The CDR3 consists of 15 residues. 13 Jbeta primers and 60 Vbeta primers were used for the PCR. Measured with immunoSEQ multiplex PCR; TCRdb has only the in-frame clones, and not every one. The specimen's table records about 100,000 clones. Concerning this clone itself: Its matching antigen is unknown.

Sequencing was performed on PBMCs. This receptor was identified in a girl under 18 in good health and CMV-seropositive. The V and J genes are TRBV6-5 and TRBJ2-2; tentatively, D is TRBD1 (5 bases). This CDR3 reads CASSSRTIGTGELFF. The CDR3 DNA is TGTGCCAGCAGTTCACGGACAATCGGAACCGGGGAGCTGTTTTTT.